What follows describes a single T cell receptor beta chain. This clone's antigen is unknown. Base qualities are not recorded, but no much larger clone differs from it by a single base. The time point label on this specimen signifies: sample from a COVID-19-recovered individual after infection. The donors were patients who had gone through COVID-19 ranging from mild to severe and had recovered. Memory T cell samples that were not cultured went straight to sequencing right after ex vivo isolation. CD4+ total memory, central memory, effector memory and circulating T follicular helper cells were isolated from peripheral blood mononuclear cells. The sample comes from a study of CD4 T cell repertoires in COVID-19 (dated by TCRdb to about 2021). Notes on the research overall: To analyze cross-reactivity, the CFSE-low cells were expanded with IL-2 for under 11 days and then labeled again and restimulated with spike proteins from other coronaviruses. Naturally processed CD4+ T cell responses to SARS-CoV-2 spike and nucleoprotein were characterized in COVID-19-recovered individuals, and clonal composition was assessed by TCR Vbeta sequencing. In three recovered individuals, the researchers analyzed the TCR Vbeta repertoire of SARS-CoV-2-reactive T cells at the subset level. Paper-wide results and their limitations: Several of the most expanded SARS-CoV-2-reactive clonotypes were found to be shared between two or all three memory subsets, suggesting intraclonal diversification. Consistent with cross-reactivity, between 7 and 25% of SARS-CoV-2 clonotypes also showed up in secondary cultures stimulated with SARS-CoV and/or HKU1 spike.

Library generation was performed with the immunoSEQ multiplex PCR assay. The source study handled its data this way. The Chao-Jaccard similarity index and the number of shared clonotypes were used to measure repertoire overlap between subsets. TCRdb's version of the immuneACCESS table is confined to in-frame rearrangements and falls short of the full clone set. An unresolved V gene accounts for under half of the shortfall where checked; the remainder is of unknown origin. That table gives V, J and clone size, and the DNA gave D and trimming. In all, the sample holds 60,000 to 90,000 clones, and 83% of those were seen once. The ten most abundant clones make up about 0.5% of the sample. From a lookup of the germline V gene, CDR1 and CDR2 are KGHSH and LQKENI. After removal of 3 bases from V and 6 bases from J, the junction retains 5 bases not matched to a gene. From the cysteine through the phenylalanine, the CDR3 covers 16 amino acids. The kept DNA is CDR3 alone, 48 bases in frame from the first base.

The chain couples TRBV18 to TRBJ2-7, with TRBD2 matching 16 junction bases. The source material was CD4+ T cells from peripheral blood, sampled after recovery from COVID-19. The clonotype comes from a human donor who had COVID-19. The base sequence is TGTGCCAGCTCACCGGGACTAGCGGGAGGGGCCGGCGAGCAGTACTTC. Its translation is CASSPGLAGGAGEQYF. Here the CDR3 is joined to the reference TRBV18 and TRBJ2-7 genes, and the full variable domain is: NAGVMQNPRHLVRRRGQEARLRCSPMKGHSHVYWYRQLPEEGLKFMVYLQKENIIDESGMPKERFSAEFPKEGPSILRIQQVVRGDSAAYFCASSPGLAGGAGEQYFGPGTRLTVT.